This T cell receptor beta chain was sequenced during a study of glioma-infiltrating T cells after dendritic cell vaccination. Study overall: Autologous tumor lysate-pulsed dendritic cell vaccination was given between about 2003 and 2013. Autologous tumor lysate was loaded overnight onto monocyte-derived dendritic cells grown about seven days with IL-4 and GM-CSF.

The CDR3 runs 14 residues. J gave up 7 bases and V 4 bases, and 5 bases lay outside the gene matches. From germline, CDR1 is SGHRS and CDR2 YFSETQ. Up to about 2 ug genomic DNA was used for TCRB CDR3 amplification. Amplification used 60 V beta primers and 13 J beta primers. Data came from immunoSEQ multiplex PCR; TCRdb stores just in-frame clones and leaves some out. Of approximately 85,000 clones in the sample, 75% to 90% were seen once. Time point denoted: after dendritic cell vaccination, including at tumor progression/relapse. This rearrangement joins TRBV5-1 to TRBJ2-1, with TRBD2 identical over 10 bases. This sequence was found in a human donor with glioblastoma. The source was blood, collected after dendritic cell vaccination. CDR3: CASSPRTSGNEQFF. In nucleotides, the CDR3 is TGCGCCAGCAGCCCAAGGACTAGCGGAAATGAGCAGTTCTTC.